These 14 T cell receptor beta chains were sequenced from one sample in a study of blood T cell repertoires in COVID-19 (dated by TCRdb to the early 2020s). Preparation of the library involved the immunoSEQ multiplex PCR assay. The source is immuneACCESS, and TCRdb retained only in-frame sequences with V and J called. Part of the clones is not carried over; for the studies checked, unresolved V genes explain less than half of this, and the remainder is unexplained. For this sample there are 150,000 to 200,000 clones; about 72% appear just once. The leading ten clones occupy 15% to 20% of the sample. The specimen was PBMCs or T cells enriched from blood (not recorded which). These receptors originate from a woman aged 45-65 years who had recovered from COVID-19.

Only a few counts were recorded for this clone. The rearrangement joins TRBV5-1 to TRBJ1-4; TRBD1 is a possible D gene (6 bases). CDR3 size: 15 residues. The V gene's germline CDR1 is SGHRS and CDR2 YFSETQ. Trimming removed 1 base at V and 6 bases at J, with 13 bases between. The CDR3: CASSLSGTKDEKLFF. CDR3 nucleotide sequence: TGCGCCAGCAGCTTGTCTGGGACAAAGGATGAAAAACTGTTTTTT.

This chain links TRBV27 with TRBJ2-2; possible D gene TRBD1, 5 bases. This CDR3 spans 14 amino acids. Germline CDR1 is MNHEY and CDR2 is SMNVEV (reference sequence). Trimming took off 7 bases at V and 0 bases at J, with 9 bases between the two ends. As DNA, the CDR3 is TGTGCCAGCACCTGGACATCGAACACCGGGGAGCTGTTTTTT. It is translated as CASTWTSNTGELFF.

J is TRBJ2-7 and V is TRBV3-1 (or the pseudogene TRBV3-2); TRBD2 matches 10 bases. After removal of 2 bases from V and 2 bases from J, the junction contained 3 bases not matched to a gene. CDR1 is LGHDT, CDR2 YNNKEL, per germline (reference sequence). The CDR3 is 15 amino acids. CDR3 nucleotide sequence: TGTGCCAGCAGCCAAAGGACTAGCGGTCCCTACGAGCAGTACTTC. This translates into CASSQRTSGPYEQYF.

This clone was picked up a small number of times. J is TRBJ2-7 and V is TRBV15; D perhaps matches TRBD2 (5 bases). Germline assignment: CDR1 LNHNV and CDR2 YYDKDF (reference sequence). This CDR3 has 12 residues. Between the trimmed V and J ends, which lost 0 bases and 6 bases, there was a span of 6 bases. DNA for the CDR3: TGTGCCACCAGCAGAGAAGGAGGCGAGCAGTACTTC. This codes for CATSREGGEQYF.

This clone was counted only a few times. V is TRBV18 and J is TRBJ2-1, with D maybe TRBD2 (5 bases). Trimming shortened V by 2 bases and J by 4 bases, and 21 bases separated the two germline ends. The CDR3 contains 18 residues. Germline-derived CDR1 and CDR2 are KGHSH and LQKENI. DNA of the CDR3: TGTGCCAGCTCACCAAAGTCTATAAGGCTAGCCATATACAATGAGCAGTTCTTC. Translation gives CASSPKSIRLAIYNEQFF.

This chain links TRBV24-1 with TRBJ2-1, with TRBD2 matching 11 bases. Germline V gives CDR1 KGHDR, CDR2 SFDVKD. CDR3 length: 16 residues. The V segment lost 4 bases and the J segment 6 bases; nucleotides outside the gene matches: 7. The CDR3 region has the DNA TGTGCCACCAGTGAATTTAGCGGGAGGGGTGGCAATGAGCAGTTCTTC. As protein: CATSEFSGRGGNEQFF.

V and J are TRBV6-1 and TRBJ2-7, with 8 positions matching TRBD1. The CDR3 has 14 residues. The trim removed 3 bases at V and 3 bases at J, leaving 4 bases unmatched. Germline V gene lookup returns CDR1 MNHNS and CDR2 SASEGT. The CDR3 region has the DNA TGTGCCAGCAGTGATAACAGGGGGGTCTACGAGCAGTACTTC. Residues: CASSDNRGVYEQYF.

V gene TRBV28 combines with J gene TRBJ2-7; 7 nucleotides agree with TRBD1. The CDR3 contains 15 residues. Germline V gene data show CDR1 as MDHEN and CDR2 as SYDVKM. J lost 4 bases, V lost 3 bases, and 9 bases had no gene match. The CDR3 sequence: CASSFRQGVWYEQYF. The CDR3 DNA sequence: TGTGCCAGCAGTTTCCGACAGGGTGTATGGTACGAGCAGTACTTC.

The chain couples TRBV3-1 (or the pseudogene TRBV3-2) to TRBJ2-7, with 9 bases fitting TRBD1. This CDR3 contains 14 residues. Trimming took 2 bases from V and 2 from J; bases not matched to a gene: 1. Germline CDR1 LGHDT, CDR2 YNNKEL (reference sequence). CDR3 DNA sequence: TGTGCCAGCAGCCAATGGGACAGGGCCTACGAGCAGTACTTC. It specifies CASSQWDRAYEQYF.

The chain links TRBV9 to TRBJ2-1; 10 bases fit TRBD2. The CDR3 sequence is 17 residues long. The germline gives CDR1 SGDLS, CDR2 YYNGEE. Trimming removed 0 bases from V and 6 bases from J; junction bases left unmatched: 9. CDR3 in amino acids: CASSVVPTSGIGNEQFF. The CDR3, as DNA: TGTGCCAGCAGCGTAGTACCAACTAGCGGGATAGGCAATGAGCAGTTCTTC.

The CDR3: CAIAGLGEGGYTF. Here the CDR3 DNA reads TGTGCCATCGCAGGGTTAGGGGAGGGCGGCTACACCTTC. The genes are TRBV10-3 and TRBJ1-2, with D maybe TRBD1 (5 bases). V lost 8 bases and J 8 bases, leaving 18 bases between the germline ends. There are 13 residues in the CDR3. Germline CDR1 ENHRY, CDR2 SYGVKD.

The rearrangement joins TRBV28 to TRBJ2-7; possible D gene TRBD1, 5 bases. Germline lookup yields CDR1 MDHEN and CDR2 SYDVKM. The V gene lost 6 bases and the J gene lost 3 bases, with 9 bases spanning the gap. The CDR3 runs to 12 residues. CDR3 loop: CASSKTGYEQYF. The CDR3 coding sequence is TGTGCCAGCAGCAAAACAGGCTACGAGCAGTACTTC.

The chain links TRBV10-3 to TRBJ2-1; D not certain. With 9 bases removed from V and 4 bases from J, the gap between germline ends came to 13 bases. CDR1 and CDR2 (germline): ENHRY, SYGVKD. This CDR3 spans 13 amino acids. The CDR3 loop reads CAITNSLYNEQFF. DNA of the CDR3: TGTGCCATTACCAACTCACTATACAATGAGCAGTTCTTC.

This chain connects TRBV12-3 or TRBV12-4 to TRBJ1-5; D is ambiguous. The CDR3 is 13 amino acids. V gave up 2 bases and J gave up 6 bases, with 8 bases separating them. CDR3 amino acids: CASSLFLSQPQHF. CDR3 bases: TGTGCCAGCAGTTTATTCCTTTCTCAGCCCCAGCATTTT.